This T cell receptor beta chain was profiled in a study of cytomegalovirus exposure and HLA in healthy donors. Overall study: Within an early data release were about 85 million unique TCRs drawn from HLA-typed donors. Findings and limits, study-wide: In vitro checks showed that a few CMV-associated chains really do target CMV antigens.

13 Jbeta primers and 60 Vbeta primers were used for the PCR. Clones were sequenced by immunoSEQ multiplex PCR, and TCRdb holds only the in-frame ones, with some missing. Of some 150,000 clones listed, 60% to 80% are singletons. CDR3 size: 12 residues. V lost 5 bases to trimming and J lost 7 bases, with 8 bases between them. Germline values: CDR1 MNHEY, CDR2 SMNVEV (reference sequence). In the case of this clone: No antigen is known for it.

This chain connects TRBV27 to TRBJ2-2, with D possibly TRBD1 on 5 matching bases. This receptor was taken from a young man in good health and CMV-seropositive. The material sequenced was PBMCs. DNA of the CDR3: TGTGCCAGCAGTCAGGGTATCGGGGAGCTGTTTTTT. Its protein is CASSQGIGELFF.